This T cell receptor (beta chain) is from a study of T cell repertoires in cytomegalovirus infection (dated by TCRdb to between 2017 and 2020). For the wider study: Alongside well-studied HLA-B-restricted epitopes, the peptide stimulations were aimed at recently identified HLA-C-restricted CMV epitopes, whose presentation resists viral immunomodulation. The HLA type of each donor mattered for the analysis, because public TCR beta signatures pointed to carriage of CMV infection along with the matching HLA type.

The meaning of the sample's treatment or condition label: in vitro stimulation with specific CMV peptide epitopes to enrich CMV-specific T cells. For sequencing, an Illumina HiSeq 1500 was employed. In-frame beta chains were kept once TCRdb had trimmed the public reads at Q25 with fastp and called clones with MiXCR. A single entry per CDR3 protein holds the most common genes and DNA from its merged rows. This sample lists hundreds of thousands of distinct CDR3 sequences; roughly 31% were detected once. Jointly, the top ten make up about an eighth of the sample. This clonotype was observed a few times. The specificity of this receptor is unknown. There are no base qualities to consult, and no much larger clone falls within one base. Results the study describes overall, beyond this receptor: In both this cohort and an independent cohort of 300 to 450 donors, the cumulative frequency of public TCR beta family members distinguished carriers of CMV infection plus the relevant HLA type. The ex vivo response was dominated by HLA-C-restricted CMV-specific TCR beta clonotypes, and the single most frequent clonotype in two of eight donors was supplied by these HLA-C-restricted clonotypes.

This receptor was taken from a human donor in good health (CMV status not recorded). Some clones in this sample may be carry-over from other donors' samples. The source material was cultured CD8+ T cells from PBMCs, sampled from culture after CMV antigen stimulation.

The CDR3 protein: CASNTGTSVQETQYF. The nucleotides are TGTGCCAGCAACACCGGGACTAGCGTTCAAGAGACCCAGTACTTC. The V and J genes are TRBV27 and TRBJ2-5; 10 bases in the junction line up with TRBD2. The CDR3 runs 15 residues from the cysteine to the phenylalanine. The retained sequence is limited to the CDR3, 45 bases, with the frame set at the first base. CDR1 and CDR2, per the germline V gene (reference sequence), are MNHEY and SMNVEV. Trimming accounts for 7 bases at V and 2 bases at J, while the number of junction bases matched to no gene is 7.